Each of the 20 T cell receptor beta chains below was sequenced from the same sample in a study of blood T cell repertoires in COVID-19. Assay used: immunoSEQ multiplex PCR; TCRdb lists only in-frame clones, some missing. Among tens of thousands of clones, around 68% were seen once, and the ten largest hold 7.5% to 9%. Specimen: peripheral blood. The receptors stem from an older woman with acute or convalescent COVID-19.

The V gene is TRBV19, the J gene TRBJ2-3; a possible D gene is TRBD2 (6 bases). The V gene's germline CDR1 is LNHDA and CDR2 SQIVND (reference sequence). Trimming took 3 bases from V and 0 from J, leaving 16 bases between them. CDR3 length: 17 residues. The DNA of the CDR3 is TGTGCCAGTAGTATTGAGGGAGCGGGCCTGAGCACAGATACGCAGTATTTT. This sequence encodes CASSIEGAGLSTDTQYF.

The chain couples TRBV9 to TRBJ2-7, with TRBD2 matching over 7 bases. Germline loops: CDR1 SGDLS, CDR2 YYNGEE. The trim removed 4 bases at V and 6 bases at J, leaving 4 bases unmatched. The CDR3 sequence is 12 residues long. DNA of the CDR3: TGTGCCAGCAGCCCAGGGAGGGGCGAGCAGTACTTC. Its protein product is CASSPGRGEQYF.

V gene TRBV7-3 combines with J gene TRBJ2-2; 8 nucleotides match TRBD2. CDR3 length: 15 amino acids. With 4 bases clipped from V and 4 bases from J, the junction kept 5 bases outside the gene matches. Germline loops: CDR1 SGHTA, CDR2 FQGTGA. CDR3 in amino acids: CASSSQAGATGELFF. The CDR3 DNA is TGTGCCAGCAGCTCCCAAGCGGGGGCCACCGGGGAGCTGTTTTTT.

The chain joins TRBV6-5 to TRBJ2-2; D unclear. The length of the CDR3 is 15 residues. V dropped 2 bases and J dropped 0 bases, with 7 bases sitting between them. Looked up from germline, CDR1 is MNHEY and CDR2 is SVGAGI. CDR3 bases: TGTGCCAGCAGTTACATAGATACGAACACCGGGGAGCTGTTTTTT. This encodes CASSYIDTNTGELFF.

The chain couples TRBV7-2 to TRBJ1-5; unclear D gene. Deletions cut 2 bases from V and 4 bases from J, with 9 bases between. The CDR3 runs to 14 residues. Germline CDR1 SGHTA, CDR2 FQGNSA. This CDR3 reads CASSLWRLNQPQHF. CDR3 in DNA: TGTGCCAGCAGCTTATGGCGGCTAAATCAGCCCCAGCATTTT.

The rearrangement links TRBV4-2 to TRBJ2-3; TRBD2 matches 11 bases. V dropped 4 bases and J dropped 5; count of bases not matched to a gene: 11. Germline V gene lookup returns CDR1 LGHNA and CDR2 YNFKEQ. The CDR3 extends over 17 amino acids. The CDR3 DNA reads as TGTGCCAGCAGCCGCGACCCGACTAGCGGGATGCGAGATACGCAGTATTTT. Encoded protein: CASSRDPTSGMRDTQYF.

This sequence joins TRBV6-5 and TRBJ2-1; D perhaps matches TRBD2 (6 bases). Germline CDR1 reads MNHEY; CDR2 reads SVGAGI. The V end was cut by 5 bases, the J end by 15 bases, with 14 bases between. CDR3 length: 11 residues. CDR3 in DNA: TGTGCCAGCAGTAGCGGGTGGGATTCGTTCTTC. Translation: CASSSGWDSFF.

This chain uses TRBV3-1 (or the pseudogene TRBV3-2) with TRBJ2-2; D not certain. With 4 bases removed from V and 6 bases from J, the gap between germline ends came to 12 bases. The CDR3 is 14 residues long. Germline CDR1 and CDR2: LGHDT and YNNKEL (reference sequence). DNA for the CDR3: TGTGCCAGCAGCCCTCGGATGGGCGCCGGGGAGCTGTTTTTT. Its protein product is CASSPRMGAGELFF.

This chain joins TRBV12-2 and TRBJ2-7; whether TRBD2, the table's D call, matches the DNA was not checked. TRBV12-2 corresponds to a pseudogene. This CDR3 comprises 20 residues. The CDR3 is CASRLAKTSGRLQRSYEQYF. The CDR3 coding sequence is TGTGCAAGTCGCTTAGCGAAGACTAGCGGGAGGTTGCAAAGGTCCTACGAGCAGTACTTC.

The chain recombines TRBV25-1 with TRBJ1-2; D is unclear. CDR3 length equals 15 residues. Germline values: CDR1 MGHDK, CDR2 SYGVNS. The V and J ends lost 3 bases and 0 bases respectively, with 11 bases between them. CDR3 DNA sequence: TGTGCCAGCAGTGATCAGGCCAGCTCTAACTATGGCTACACCTTC. Amino acid sequence: CASSDQASSNYGYTF.

CDR3 residues: CASSRTGGIRLFF. CDR3 sequence (DNA): TGTGCCAGCAGTAGAACAGGGGGAATCAGACTGTTTTTT. The rearrangement links TRBV7-2 to TRBJ1-4; 8 bases are a match to TRBD1. The germline gives CDR1 SGHTA, CDR2 FQGNSA. This CDR3 contains 13 residues. Trimming removed 6 bases from V and 13 bases from J; junction bases left unmatched: 10.

The rearrangement links TRBV10-3 to TRBJ1-1, with D possibly being TRBD1 (5 bases). Deletions cut 7 bases from V and 0 bases from J, with 9 bases between. CDR1 and CDR2 (germline): ENHRY, SYGVKD. CDR3 length equals 13 residues. The CDR3 sequence: CAINRDLNTEAFF. The CDR3 DNA reads as TGTGCCATCAACCGGGACTTGAACACTGAAGCTTTCTTT.

This clone was counted once. The chain couples TRBV3-1 (or the pseudogene TRBV3-2) to TRBJ2-2; no reliable D call. The CDR3 has 13 amino acids. V dropped 2 bases and J dropped 4 bases, with 5 bases sitting between them. The germline gives CDR1 LGHDT, CDR2 YNNKEL (reference sequence). The CDR3 DNA follows: TGTGCCAGCAGCCAATCTCCCACCGGGGAGCTGTTTTTT. Translating it yields CASSQSPTGELFF.

There are a few counts of this clone. The chain is built from TRBV9 and TRBJ1-1; no firm D call. Germline V lookup: CDR1 SGDLS, CDR2 YYNGEE. CDR3 length: 13 residues. The V and J ends lost 0 bases and 1 base respectively, with 4 bases between them. In nucleotides, the CDR3 is TGTGCCAGCAGCGTAGGGGCGAACACTGAAGCTTTCTTT. This gives the protein CASSVGANTEAFF.

The V call is TRBV5-1, the J call TRBJ1-3, with TRBD1 matching 7 bases. The germline V gene has CDR1 SGHRS and CDR2 YFSETQ. The length of the CDR3 is 14 residues. V dropped 2 bases and J dropped 2; count of bases not matched to a gene: 1. Here the CDR3 DNA reads TGCGCCAGCAGCTTACAGGGGACTGGAAACACCATATATTTT. As protein: CASSLQGTGNTIYF.

CDR3 bases: TGTGCCAGCTCACCCGGGACAGGATCGGGCGCGGAGCAGTACTTC. Translation: CASSPGTGSGAEQYF. The chain combines TRBV18 with TRBJ2-7, with 8 bases matching TRBD1. The CDR3 has 15 amino acids. Trimming took 3 bases from V and 7 from J; bases not matched to a gene: 11. Germline CDR1 reads KGHSH; CDR2 reads LQKENI.

This sequence joins TRBV30 and TRBJ1-5, with 7 bases that match TRBD1. The CDR3 is 15 amino acids. Germline loops: CDR1 GTSNPN, CDR2 SVGIG (reference sequence). V shed 5 bases and J 3 bases; nucleotides not matched to a gene: 10. The CDR3 bases are TGTGCCTGGGGAAGCAGGGGGACCCTCAATCAGCCCCAGCATTTT. This sequence encodes CAWGSRGTLNQPQHF.

The V call is TRBV28, the J call TRBJ1-2, with 9 bases lining up with TRBD1. V shed 2 bases, J shed 6 bases, and the junction held 4 bases outside the gene matches. CDR1 is MDHEN and CDR2 is SYDVKM in the germline V gene. The CDR3 has 14 residues. DNA of the CDR3: TGTGCCAGCAGTTTACGGGACAGGGTCGATGGCTACACCTTC. It encodes CASSLRDRVDGYTF.

This clone was seen a single time. The chain has TRBV14 and TRBJ2-1; 7 positions match TRBD2. J was trimmed by 2 bases and V by 4 bases; bases with no gene match: 5. This CDR3 is 15 amino acids long. Germline CDR1 is SGHDN and CDR2 is FVKESK. The CDR3 loop is CASSLGGGPYNEQFF. The CDR3 DNA reads as TGTGCCAGCAGCCTTGGGGGGGGTCCCTACAATGAGCAGTTCTTC.

The J gene is TRBJ2-3, the V gene TRBV7-7; 9 nucleotides align to TRBD2. CDR1 is SSHAT, CDR2 FNYEAQ, per germline (reference sequence). The CDR3 runs 16 residues. With 5 bases clipped from V and 5 bases from J, the junction kept 11 bases outside the gene matches. CDR3 nucleotides: TGTGCCAGCAGCAGAAGGACGCGGGAGGGCAGAGATACGCAGTATTTT. Translating gives CASSRRTREGRDTQYF.